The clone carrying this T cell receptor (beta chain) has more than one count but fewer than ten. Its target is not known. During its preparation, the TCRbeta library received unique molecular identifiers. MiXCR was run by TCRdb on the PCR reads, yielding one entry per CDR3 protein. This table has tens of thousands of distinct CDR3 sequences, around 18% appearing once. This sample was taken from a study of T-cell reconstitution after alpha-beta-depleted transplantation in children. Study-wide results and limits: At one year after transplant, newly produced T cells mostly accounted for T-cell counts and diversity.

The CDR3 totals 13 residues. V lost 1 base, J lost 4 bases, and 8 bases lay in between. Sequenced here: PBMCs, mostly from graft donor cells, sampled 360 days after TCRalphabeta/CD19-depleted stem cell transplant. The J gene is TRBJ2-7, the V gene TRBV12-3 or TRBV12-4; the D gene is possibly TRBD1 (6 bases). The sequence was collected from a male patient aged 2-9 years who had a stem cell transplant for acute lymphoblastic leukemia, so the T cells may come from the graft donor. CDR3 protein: CASSLDTGYEQYF. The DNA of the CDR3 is TGTGCCAGCAGTTTAGACACAGGGTACGAGCAGTACTTC.